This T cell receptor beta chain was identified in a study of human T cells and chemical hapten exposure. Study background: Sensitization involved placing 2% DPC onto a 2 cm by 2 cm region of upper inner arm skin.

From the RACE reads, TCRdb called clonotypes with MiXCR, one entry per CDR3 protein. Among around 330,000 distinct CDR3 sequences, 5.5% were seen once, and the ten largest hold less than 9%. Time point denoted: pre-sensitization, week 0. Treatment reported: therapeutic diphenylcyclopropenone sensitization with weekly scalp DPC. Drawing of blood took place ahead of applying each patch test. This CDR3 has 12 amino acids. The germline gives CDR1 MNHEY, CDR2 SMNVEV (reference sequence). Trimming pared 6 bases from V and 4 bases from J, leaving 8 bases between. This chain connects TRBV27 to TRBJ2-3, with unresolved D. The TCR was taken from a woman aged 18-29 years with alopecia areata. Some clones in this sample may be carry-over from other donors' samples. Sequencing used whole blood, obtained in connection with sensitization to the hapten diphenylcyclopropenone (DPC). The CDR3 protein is CASRSLADTQYF. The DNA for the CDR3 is TGTGCCAGCAGATCTCTAGCAGATACGCAGTATTTT.